The present TCR beta chain was sequenced within a study of blood T cell repertoires in COVID-19. Across the study: There were acute and convalescent COVID-19 samples, and they came from the United States, Italy and Spain. Sources were T cells, B-cell-depleted T cells, or PBMCs; the material itself was cDNA or gDNA.

Recruited during active infection, patients (from Seattle) were subsequently followed longitudinally. How the authors handled the data: How many nucleated cells were present was estimated from reference gene primer amplification. Data came from immunoSEQ multiplex PCR; TCRdb stores just in-frame clones and leaves some out. The D gene and trimming were derived from the DNA, and the V and J assignments and clone size from that table. This table holds 500,000 to 600,000 clones, 85% to 90% found once. About this clone itself: The junction differs from germline at one of its ends, possibly a read error.

This CDR3 contains 15 residues. In germline, CDR1 is KGHSH, CDR2 LQKENI. The specimen was peripheral blood. The chain has TRBV18 and TRBJ1-1; 12 positions agree with TRBD1. The receptor was derived from a woman aged 45 to 65 with COVID-19, enrolled during active disease. The CDR3 DNA sequence: TGTGCCAGCTCAGGGACAGGGGGCGCGGGAACTGGAGCTTTCTTT. Its translation is CASSGTGGAGTGAFF.